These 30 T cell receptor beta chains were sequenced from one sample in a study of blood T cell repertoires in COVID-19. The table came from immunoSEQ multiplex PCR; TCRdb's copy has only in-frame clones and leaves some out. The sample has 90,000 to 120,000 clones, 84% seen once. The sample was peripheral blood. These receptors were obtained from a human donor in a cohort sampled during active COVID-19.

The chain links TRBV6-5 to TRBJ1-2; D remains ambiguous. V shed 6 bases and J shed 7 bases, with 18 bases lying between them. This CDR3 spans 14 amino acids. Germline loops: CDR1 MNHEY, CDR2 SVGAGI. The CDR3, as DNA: TGTGCCAGCAGAAGCGAAGGTTCTATTCCTGGCTACACCTTC. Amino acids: CASRSEGSIPGYTF.

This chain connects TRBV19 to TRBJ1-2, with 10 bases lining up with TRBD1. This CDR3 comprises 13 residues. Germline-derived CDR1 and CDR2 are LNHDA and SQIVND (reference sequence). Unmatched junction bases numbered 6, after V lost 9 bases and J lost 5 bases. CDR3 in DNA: TGTGCCAGCCAGGGACAGGGGTCGTATGGCTACACCTTC. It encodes CASQGQGSYGYTF.

For the CDR3, the DNA is TGTGCCAGCAGCTTATTTACGGGAGCGGTTGAGACCCAGTACTTC. The encoded protein is CASSLFTGAVETQYF. The chain combines TRBV7-2 with TRBJ2-5; TRBD2 is a possible D gene (6 bases). Trimming took off 2 bases at V and 5 bases at J, with 15 bases between the two ends. The length of the CDR3 is 15 residues. CDR1 and CDR2 from the germline V gene are SGHTA and FQGNSA.

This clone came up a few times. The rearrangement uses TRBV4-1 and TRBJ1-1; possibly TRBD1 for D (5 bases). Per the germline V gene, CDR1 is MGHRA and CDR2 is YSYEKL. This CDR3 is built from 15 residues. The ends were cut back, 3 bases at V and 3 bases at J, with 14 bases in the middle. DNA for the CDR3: TGCGCCAGCAGCCATGCCGGCGGGGGGGACACTGAAGCTTTCTTT. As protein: CASSHAGGGDTEAFF.

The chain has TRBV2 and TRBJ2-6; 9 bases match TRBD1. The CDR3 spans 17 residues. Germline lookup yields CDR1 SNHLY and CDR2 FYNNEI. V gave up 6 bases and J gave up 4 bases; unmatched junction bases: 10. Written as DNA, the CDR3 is TGTGCCAGCAGCCCCGGGACAGGGTATGCCGGGGCCAACGTCCTGACTTTC. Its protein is CASSPGTGYAGANVLTF.

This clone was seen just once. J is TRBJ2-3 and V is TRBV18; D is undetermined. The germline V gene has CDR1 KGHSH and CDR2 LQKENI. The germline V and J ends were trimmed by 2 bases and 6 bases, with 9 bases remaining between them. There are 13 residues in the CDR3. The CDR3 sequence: CASSPNPRDTQYF. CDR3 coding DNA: TGTGCCAGCTCACCAAACCCGCGGGATACGCAGTATTTT. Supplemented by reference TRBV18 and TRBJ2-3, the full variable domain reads NAGVMQNPRHLVRRRGQEARLRCSPMKGHSHVYWYRQLPEEGLKFMVYLQKENIIDESGMPKERFSAEFPKEGPSILRIQQVVRGDSAAYFCASSPNPRDTQYFGPGTRLTVL.

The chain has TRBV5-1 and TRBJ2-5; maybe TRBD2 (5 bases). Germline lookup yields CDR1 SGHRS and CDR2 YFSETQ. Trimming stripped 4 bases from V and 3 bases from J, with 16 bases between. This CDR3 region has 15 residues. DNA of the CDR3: TGCGCCAGCAGCCAAGGACTCGGGTTTAAAGAGACCCAGTACTTC. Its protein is CASSQGLGFKETQYF.

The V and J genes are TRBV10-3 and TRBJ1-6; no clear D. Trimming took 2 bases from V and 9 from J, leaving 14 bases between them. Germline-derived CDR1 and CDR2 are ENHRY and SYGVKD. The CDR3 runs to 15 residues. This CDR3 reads CAISEGPQTASPLHF. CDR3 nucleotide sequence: TGTGCCATCAGTGAGGGGCCCCAAACAGCTTCACCCCTCCACTTT.

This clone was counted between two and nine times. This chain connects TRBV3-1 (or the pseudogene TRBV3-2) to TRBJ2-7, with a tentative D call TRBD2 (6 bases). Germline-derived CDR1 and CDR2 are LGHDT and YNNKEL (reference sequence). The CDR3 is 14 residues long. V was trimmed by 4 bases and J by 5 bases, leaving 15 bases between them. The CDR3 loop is CASSPSTSRDEQYV. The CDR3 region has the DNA TGTGCCAGCAGCCCCTCGACTAGTAGGGACGAGCAGTACGTC.

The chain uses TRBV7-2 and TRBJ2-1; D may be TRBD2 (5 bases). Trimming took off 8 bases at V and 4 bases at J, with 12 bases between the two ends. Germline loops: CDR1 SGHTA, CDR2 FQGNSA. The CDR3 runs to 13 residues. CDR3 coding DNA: TGTGCCAGCGGAGCGGTGCCTTACAATGAGCAGTTCTTC. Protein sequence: CASGAVPYNEQFF. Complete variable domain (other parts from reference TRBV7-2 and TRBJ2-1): GAGVSQSPSNKVTEKGKDVELRCDPISGHTALYWYRQSLGQGLEFLIYFQGNSAPDKSGLPSDRFSAERTGGSVSTLTIQRTQQEDSAVYLCASGAVPYNEQFFGPGTRLTVL.

The CDR3: CASSKGVWVRGEQYV. For the CDR3, the DNA is TGTGCCAGCAGTAAGGGGGTCTGGGTCCGAGGGGAGCAGTACGTC. This chain joins TRBV21-1 and TRBJ2-7; the table's TRBD1 call for D was not verified on the DNA. TRBV21-1 is a listed pseudogene. The CDR3 has 15 residues.

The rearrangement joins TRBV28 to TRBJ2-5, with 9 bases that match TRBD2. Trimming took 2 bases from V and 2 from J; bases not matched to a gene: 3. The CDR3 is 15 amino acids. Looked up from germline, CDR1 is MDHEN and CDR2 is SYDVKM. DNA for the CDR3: TGTGCCAGCAGTTTAGTGGCGGGAGGGCAAGAGACCCAGTACTTC. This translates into CASSLVAGGQETQYF. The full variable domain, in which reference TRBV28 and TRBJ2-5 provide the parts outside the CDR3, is DVKVTQSSRYLVKRTGEKVFLECVQDMDHENMFWYRQDPGLGLRLIYFSYDVKMKEKGDIPEGYSVSREKKERFSLILESASTNQTSMYLCASSLVAGGQETQYFGPGTRLLVL.

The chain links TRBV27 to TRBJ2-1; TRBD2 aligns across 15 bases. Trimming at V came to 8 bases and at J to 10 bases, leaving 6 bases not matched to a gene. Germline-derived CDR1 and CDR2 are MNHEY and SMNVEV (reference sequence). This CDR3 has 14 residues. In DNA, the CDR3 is TGTGCCAGCGGTCGGACTAGCGGGAGGGGGGAGCAGTTCTTC. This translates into CASGRTSGRGEQFF.

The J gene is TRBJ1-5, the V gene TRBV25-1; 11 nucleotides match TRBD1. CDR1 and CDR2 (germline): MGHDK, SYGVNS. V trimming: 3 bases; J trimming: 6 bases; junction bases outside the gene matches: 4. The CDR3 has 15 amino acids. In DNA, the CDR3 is TGTGCCAGCAGTGAGGCGGGACAGGGGGGTCAGCCCCAGCATTTT. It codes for CASSEAGQGGQPQHF.

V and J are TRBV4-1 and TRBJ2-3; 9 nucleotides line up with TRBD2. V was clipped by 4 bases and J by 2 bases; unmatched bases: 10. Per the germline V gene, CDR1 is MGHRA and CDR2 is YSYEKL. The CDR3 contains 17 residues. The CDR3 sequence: CASSPTAAGGFTDTQYF. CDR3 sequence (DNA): TGCGCCAGCAGCCCCACCGCGGCGGGAGGGTTCACAGATACGCAGTATTTT.

The CDR3 DNA reads TGTGCCAGCAGCCCGAGTGTCCAAGAGACCCAGTACTTC. This encodes CASSPSVQETQYF. This sequence joins TRBV12-3 or TRBV12-4 and TRBJ2-5; D not resolved. The V end was cut by 6 bases, the J end by 1 base, with 9 bases between. This CDR3 has 13 residues.

The CDR3, as DNA: TGTGCCAGCAGCGTAGTTCCGGCCGGGGAGCTGTTTTTT. The encoded protein is CASSVVPAGELFF. V and J are TRBV9 and TRBJ2-2; no firm D call. Germline CDR1 and CDR2: SGDLS and YYNGEE. The V end was cut by 0 bases, the J end by 6 bases, with 6 bases between. The CDR3 consists of 13 residues.

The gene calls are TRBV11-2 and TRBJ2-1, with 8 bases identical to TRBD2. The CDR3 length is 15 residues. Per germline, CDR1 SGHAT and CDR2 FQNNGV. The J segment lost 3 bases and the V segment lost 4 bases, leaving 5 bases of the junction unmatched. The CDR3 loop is CASSSTGTSYNEQFF. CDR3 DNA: TGTGCCAGCAGCTCCACCGGGACTAGCTACAATGAGCAGTTCTTC.

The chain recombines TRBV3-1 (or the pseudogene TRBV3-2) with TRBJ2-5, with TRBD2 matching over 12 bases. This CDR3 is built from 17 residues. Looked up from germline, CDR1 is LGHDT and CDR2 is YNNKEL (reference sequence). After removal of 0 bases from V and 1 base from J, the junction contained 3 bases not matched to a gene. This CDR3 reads CASSQDWTSGTQETQYF. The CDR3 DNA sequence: TGTGCCAGCAGCCAAGACTGGACTAGCGGGACCCAAGAGACCCAGTACTTC.

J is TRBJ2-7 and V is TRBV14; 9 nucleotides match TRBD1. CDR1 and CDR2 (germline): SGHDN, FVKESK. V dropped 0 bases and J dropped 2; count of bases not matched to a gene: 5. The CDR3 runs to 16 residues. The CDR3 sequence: CASSQERTGVPYEQYF. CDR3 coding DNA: TGTGCCAGCAGCCAAGAACGGACAGGGGTACCCTACGAGCAGTACTTC.

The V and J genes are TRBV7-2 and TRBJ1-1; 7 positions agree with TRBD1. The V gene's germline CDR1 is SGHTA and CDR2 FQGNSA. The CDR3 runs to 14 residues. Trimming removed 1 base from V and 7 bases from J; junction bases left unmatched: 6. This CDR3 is CASSLDTGVREAFF. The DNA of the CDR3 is TGTGCCAGCAGCTTAGACACAGGGGTCCGTGAAGCTTTCTTT.

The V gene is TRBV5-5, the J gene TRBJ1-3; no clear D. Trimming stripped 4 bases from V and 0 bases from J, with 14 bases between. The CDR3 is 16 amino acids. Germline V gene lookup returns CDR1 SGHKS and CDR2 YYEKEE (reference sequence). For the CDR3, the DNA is TGTGCCAGCAGCCGGGATACCCCAGGCTCTGGAAACACCATATATTTT. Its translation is CASSRDTPGSGNTIYF.

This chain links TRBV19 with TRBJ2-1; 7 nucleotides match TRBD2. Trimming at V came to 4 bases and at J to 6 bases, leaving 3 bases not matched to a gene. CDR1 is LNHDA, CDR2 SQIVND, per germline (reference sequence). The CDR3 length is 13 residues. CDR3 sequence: CASSRAGSNEQFF. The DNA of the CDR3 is TGTGCCAGTAGTAGAGCGGGAAGCAATGAGCAGTTCTTC.

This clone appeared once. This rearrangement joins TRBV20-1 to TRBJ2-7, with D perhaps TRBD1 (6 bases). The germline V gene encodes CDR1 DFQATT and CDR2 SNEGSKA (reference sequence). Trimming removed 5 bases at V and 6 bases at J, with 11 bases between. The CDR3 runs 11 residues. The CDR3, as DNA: TGCAGTGCTGGCGGACAGCCCGAGCAGTACTTC. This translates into CSAGGQPEQYF.

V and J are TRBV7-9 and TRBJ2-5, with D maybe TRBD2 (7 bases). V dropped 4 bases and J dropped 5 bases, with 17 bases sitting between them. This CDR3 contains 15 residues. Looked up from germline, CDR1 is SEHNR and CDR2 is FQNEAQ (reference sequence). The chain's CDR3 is CASSSEGGRTETQYF. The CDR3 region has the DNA TGTGCCAGCAGCTCCGAGGGGGGGAGAACTGAGACCCAGTACTTC.

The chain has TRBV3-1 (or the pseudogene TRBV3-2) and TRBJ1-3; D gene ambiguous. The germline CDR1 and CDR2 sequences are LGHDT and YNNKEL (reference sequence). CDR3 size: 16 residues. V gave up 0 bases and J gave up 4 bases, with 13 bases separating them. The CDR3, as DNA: TGTGCCAGCAGCCAAGATTCGTCCAGGCACGGAAACACCATATATTTT. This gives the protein CASSQDSSRHGNTIYF.

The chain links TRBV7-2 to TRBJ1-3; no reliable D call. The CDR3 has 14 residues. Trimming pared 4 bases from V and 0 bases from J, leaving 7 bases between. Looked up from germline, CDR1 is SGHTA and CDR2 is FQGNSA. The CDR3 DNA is TGTGCCAGCAGCTCGGGGTTCTCTGGAAACACCATATATTTT. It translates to CASSSGFSGNTIYF.

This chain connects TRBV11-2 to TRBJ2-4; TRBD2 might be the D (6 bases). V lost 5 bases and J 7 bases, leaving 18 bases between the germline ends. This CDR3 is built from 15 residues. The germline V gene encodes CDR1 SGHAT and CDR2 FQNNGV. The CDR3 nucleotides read TGTGCCAGCAGCGTTACCGGGACTCCCGCCAACATTCAGTACTTC. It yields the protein CASSVTGTPANIQYF.

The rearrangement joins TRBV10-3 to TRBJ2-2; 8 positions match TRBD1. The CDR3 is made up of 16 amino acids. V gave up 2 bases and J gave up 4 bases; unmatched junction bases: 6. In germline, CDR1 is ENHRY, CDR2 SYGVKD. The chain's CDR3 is CAISERTGLGTGELFF. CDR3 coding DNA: TGTGCCATCAGTGAGAGGACAGGGTTAGGCACCGGGGAGCTGTTTTTT.

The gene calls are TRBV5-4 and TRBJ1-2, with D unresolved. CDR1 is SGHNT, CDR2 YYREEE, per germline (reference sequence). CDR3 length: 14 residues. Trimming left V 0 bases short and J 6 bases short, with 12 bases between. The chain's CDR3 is CASSLAYTPDGYTF. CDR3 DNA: TGTGCCAGCAGCTTGGCCTATACGCCCGATGGCTACACCTTC.